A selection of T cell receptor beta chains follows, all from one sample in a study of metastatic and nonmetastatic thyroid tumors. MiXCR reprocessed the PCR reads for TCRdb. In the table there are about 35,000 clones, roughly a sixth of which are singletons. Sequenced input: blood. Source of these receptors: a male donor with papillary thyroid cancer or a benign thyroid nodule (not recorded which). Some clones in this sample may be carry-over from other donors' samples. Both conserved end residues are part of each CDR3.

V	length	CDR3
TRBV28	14	CASSLIQGNTEAFF
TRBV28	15	CASSLPGGGNEKLFF
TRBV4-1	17	CASSPLIVLQGHSPLHF
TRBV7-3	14	CASSLLGGGTEAFF
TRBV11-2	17	CASSFEGARSGANVLTF
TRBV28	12	CASVGLADEQYF
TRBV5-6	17	CASSLGPGLAGANEQFF
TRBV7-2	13	CASSWGGNNEQFF
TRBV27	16	CASSFRGQGNPQPQHF
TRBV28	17	CASSFYGQAGPGNTIYF
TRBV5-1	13	CASSYGRVETQYF
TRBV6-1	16	CASSLDTGSWNTEAFF
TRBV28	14	CASSLIGETDTQYF
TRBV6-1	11	CASSPLGELFF
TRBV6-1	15	CVSSDGTVGADTQYF
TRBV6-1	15	CASTFVWGETDGQYF
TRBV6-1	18	CASTPGPMIRDSQETQYF
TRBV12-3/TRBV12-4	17	CASSLGGMSSSTDTQYF
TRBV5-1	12	CASRSGTDGYTF
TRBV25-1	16	CASSPGSGPSYNEQFF
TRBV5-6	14	CASSRTGKFYEQYF
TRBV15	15	CATSREWGNTGELFF
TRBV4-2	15	CASSQDRLWNYGYTF
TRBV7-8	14	CASSLGGTQDTQYF
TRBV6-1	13	CASSLHVGNTIYF
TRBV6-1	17	CASSEAFRVLPYNEQFF
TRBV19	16	CASSNSGTSGTDTQYF
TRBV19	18	CASSGRGTSPSPYNEQFF
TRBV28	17	CASSLRAGIAGTYEQYF
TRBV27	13	CASSLGVYNEQFF
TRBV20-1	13	CSARDLAGGPWYF
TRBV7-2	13	CASSPQGNQPQHF
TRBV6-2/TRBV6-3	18	CASSYPRNVGGSYNEQFF
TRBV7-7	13	CASSTTRADTQYF
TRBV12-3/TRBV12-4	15	CARSMTGGSNTEAFF
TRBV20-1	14	CSARDGRSRYGYTF
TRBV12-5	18	CAKGLTGTGSSGANVLTF
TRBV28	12	CASSPSQGGYTF
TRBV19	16	CASTPLAGAPNTEAFF
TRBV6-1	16	CASSEAQWAGSYEQYF
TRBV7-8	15	CASSSGRGNTGELFF
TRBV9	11	CASSPDRVLYF
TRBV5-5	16	CASSISTGTYQETQYF
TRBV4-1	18	CASSQGVGGGTSTDTQYF
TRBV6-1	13	CASRGTGYQPQHF
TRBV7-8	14	CASSRRDRFYEQFF
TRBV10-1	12	CASSEGNYAQFF
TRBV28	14	CASRVGTRNTEAFF
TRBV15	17	CDTSRDPPSGSSYEQYF
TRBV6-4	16	CASSDSSGGATDTQYF
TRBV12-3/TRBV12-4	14	CASTLGQGLGGYTF
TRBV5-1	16	CASSPSPRTREDEQFF
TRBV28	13	CASSLQSNQPQHF